These 21 T cell receptor beta chains came from one sample sequenced in a study of T cell responses to AZD1222 COVID-19 vaccine. Only in-frame clones appear in the TCRdb table, and some are missing; sequencing was by immunoSEQ multiplex PCR. This sample has more than 85,000 clones, with 75% to 90% found just once. The source was peripheral blood, collected 28 days after the second AZD1222 dose. These receptors all stem from an adult who received the AZD1222 COVID-19 vaccine.

The gene calls are TRBV30 and TRBJ1-6, with 7 bases lining up with TRBD1. J lost 5 bases, V lost 3 bases, and 10 bases had no gene match. The length of the CDR3 is 16 residues. Germline loops: CDR1 GTSNPN, CDR2 SVGIG (reference sequence). The CDR3 DNA reads TGTGCCTGGAGCCCTCGCTCCGGGACAGATAATTCACCCCTCCACTTT. Residues: CAWSPRSGTDNSPLHF.

The V gene is TRBV10-3, the J gene TRBJ1-2, with TRBD1 matching 7 bases. V trimming: 3 bases; J trimming: 1 base; junction bases outside the gene matches: 5. Germline loops: CDR1 ENHRY, CDR2 SYGVKD. The CDR3 is 15 amino acids. CDR3 residues: CAISDPGQINYGYTF. In nucleotides, the CDR3 is TGTGCCATCAGTGACCCGGGACAGATTAACTATGGCTACACCTTC.

The gene calls are TRBV7-6 and TRBJ2-2; D is unclear. Trimming took 1 base from V and 1 from J, leaving 10 bases between them. The CDR3 loop spans 16 amino acids. Looked up from germline, CDR1 is SGHVS and CDR2 is FNYEAQ. DNA for the CDR3: TGTGCCAGCAGCTTAGAAGTCGCCGGGAACACCGGGGAGCTGTTTTTT. This translates into CASSLEVAGNTGELFF.

V is TRBV5-8 and J is TRBJ1-3, with D tentatively TRBD1 (6 bases). This CDR3 is built from 18 residues. Trimming cost V 0 bases and J 1 base, with 17 bases left between them. Germline assignment: CDR1 SGHTS and CDR2 YDEGEE. The chain's CDR3 is CASSLAGATYSSGNTIYF. For the CDR3, the DNA is TGTGCCAGCAGCTTGGCGGGGGCGACGTATAGTTCTGGAAACACCATATATTTT.

The chain joins TRBV7-9 to TRBJ1-1, with D tentatively TRBD1 (5 bases). Germline V gene data show CDR1 as SEHNR and CDR2 as FQNEAQ (reference sequence). Trimming stripped 2 bases from V and 1 base from J, with 11 bases between. The CDR3 runs 15 residues. The CDR3 coding sequence is TGTGCCAGCAGCTTATATCGAGACAGGAACACTGAAGCTTTCTTT. Amino acid sequence: CASSLYRDRNTEAFF.

This clone showed up just once. The rearrangement uses TRBV11-2 and TRBJ2-7; 9 nucleotides match TRBD2. The CDR3 has 15 amino acids. CDR1 SGHAT and CDR2 FQNNGV come from the germline V gene. With 1 base clipped from V and 3 bases from J, the junction kept 4 bases outside the gene matches. CDR3 region: CASSLVAGAIYEQYF. In nucleotides, the CDR3 is TGTGCCAGCAGCTTAGTAGCGGGAGCCATCTACGAGCAGTACTTC.

This clone is a singleton in its sample. The chain recombines TRBV5-1 with TRBJ2-2; 7 bases map to TRBD1. The germline gives CDR1 SGHRS, CDR2 YFSETQ. The CDR3 loop spans 16 amino acids. V lost 0 bases, J lost 5 bases, and 7 bases stayed unmatched. In nucleotides, the CDR3 is TGCGCCAGCAGCTTGGAGGGACAGTGGGGGACCGGGGAGCTGTTTTTT. It codes for CASSLEGQWGTGELFF.

V gene TRBV27 combines with J gene TRBJ2-6; D gene unclear. V was shortened by 6 bases and J by 2 bases, with 11 bases between the two germline ends. This CDR3 is 15 amino acids long. CDR1 MNHEY and CDR2 SMNVEV come from the germline V gene (reference sequence). CDR3 nucleotides: TGTGCCAGCAGCATTATGGGCACTGGGGCCAACGTCCTGACTTTC. Its translation is CASSIMGTGANVLTF.

The chain carries TRBV5-6 and TRBJ2-7; TRBD2 matches at 11 bases. Looked up from germline, CDR1 is SGHDT and CDR2 is YYEEEE. The CDR3 totals 15 residues. Losses at the gene ends were 4 bases for V and 4 bases for J; bases not matched to a gene: 7. The CDR3 here is CASSRRGLAVYEQYF. CDR3 sequence (DNA): TGTGCCAGCAGCCGAAGGGGACTAGCGGTTTACGAGCAGTACTTC.

This chain connects TRBV18 to TRBJ1-1, with D uncertain. V lost 3 bases, J lost 4 bases, and 9 bases lay in between. This CDR3 has 13 residues. The germline V gene has CDR1 KGHSH and CDR2 LQKENI. The CDR3 here is CASSPPHRTEAFF. The CDR3 DNA sequence: TGTGCCAGCTCACCGCCTCATCGCACTGAAGCTTTCTTT. Using reference TRBV18 and TRBJ1-1 for the parts outside the CDR3, the full variable domain is NAGVMQNPRHLVRRRGQEARLRCSPMKGHSHVYWYRQLPEEGLKFMVYLQKENIIDESGMPKERFSAEFPKEGPSILRIQQVVRGDSAAYFCASSPPHRTEAFFGQGTRLTVV.

As regards this clone: The same CDR3 arises from other DNA sequences in this sample as well. J is TRBJ2-5 and V is TRBV12-3 or TRBV12-4; D not certain. The CDR3 contains 12 residues. With 3 bases removed from V and 5 bases from J, the gap between germline ends came to 7 bases. CDR3 nucleotides: TGTGCCAGCAGTTTCCCTCGGGAGACCCAGTACTTC. This codes for CASSFPRETQYF.

This clone has just one count. The rearrangement joins TRBV30 to TRBJ2-7, with D uncertain. There are 11 residues in the CDR3. CDR1 and CDR2 (germline): GTSNPN, SVGIG (reference sequence). Trimming cost V 2 bases and J 10 bases, with 12 bases left between them. The CDR3 sequence: CAWSRPLEQYF. The CDR3 DNA reads as TGTGCCTGGAGTAGACCCCTTGAACAGTACTTC. The full variable domain, completed using reference TRBV30 and TRBJ2-7, is SQTIHQWPATLVQPVGSPLSLECTVEGTSNPNLYWYRQAAGRGLQLLFYSVGIGQISSEVPQNLSASRPQDRQFILSSKKLLLSDSGFYLCAWSRPLEQYFGPGTRLTVT.

This clone is a singleton in its sample. J is TRBJ2-1 and V is TRBV2, with 9 bases lining up with TRBD2. The junction had 2 bases not matched to a gene; V was cut back by 4 bases and J by 10 bases. Germline-derived CDR1 and CDR2 are SNHLY and FYNNEI. The CDR3 has 12 amino acids. CDR3 residues: CASSGTSVEQFF. The CDR3 DNA follows: TGTGCCAGCAGTGGGACTAGCGTGGAGCAGTTCTTC.

The chain is built from TRBV7-2 and TRBJ2-7; D is unclear. V was pared by 1 base and J by 3 bases, with 7 bases between. The V gene's germline CDR1 is SGHTA and CDR2 FQGNSA. The CDR3 length is 13 residues. CDR3 sequence (DNA): TGTGCCAGCAGCTTAGTGGCTAACTACGAGCAGTACTTC. Amino acids: CASSLVANYEQYF.

The genes are TRBV18 and TRBJ1-2; D unclear. V lost 1 base to trimming and J lost 3 bases, with 6 bases between them. The CDR3 has 13 amino acids. Germline V CDR1 and CDR2: KGHSH, LQKENI. CDR3 region: CASSPQGDYGYTF. CDR3 DNA: TGTGCCAGCTCACCACAGGGAGACTATGGCTACACCTTC. Using reference TRBV18 and TRBJ1-2 for the parts outside the CDR3, the full variable domain is NAGVMQNPRHLVRRRGQEARLRCSPMKGHSHVYWYRQLPEEGLKFMVYLQKENIIDESGMPKERFSAEFPKEGPSILRIQQVVRGDSAAYFCASSPQGDYGYTFGSGTRLTVV.

CDR3 DNA sequence: TGTGCCAGCAGTGCCCTCCTCTCAAGTGAGCAGTTCTTC. This codes for CASSALLSSEQFF. The rearrangement uses TRBV2 and TRBJ2-1; no firm D call. The germline V gene has CDR1 SNHLY and CDR2 FYNNEI. The CDR3 runs 13 residues. The ends were cut back, 4 bases at V and 9 bases at J, with 13 bases in the middle.

The chain uses TRBV7-9 and TRBJ2-7, with D possibly TRBD1 on 6 matching bases. The germline gives CDR1 SEHNR, CDR2 FQNEAQ (reference sequence). Trimming shortened V by 2 bases and J by 6 bases, and 14 bases separated the two germline ends. This CDR3 is 14 amino acids long. DNA for the CDR3: TGTGCCAGCAGCTTACAGGGACAACGAAGCGAGCAGTACTTC. This gives the protein CASSLQGQRSEQYF.

This clone was counted a few times. The chain recombines TRBV4-2 with TRBJ2-1, with D unclear. The V gene's germline CDR1 is LGHNA and CDR2 YNFKEQ. Trimming stripped 4 bases from V and 13 bases from J, with 11 bases between. CDR3 length: 11 amino acids. CDR3 nucleotides: TGTGCCAGCAGCCTTGGAAGGGAACAGTTCTTC. It specifies CASSLGREQFF.

V gene TRBV7-2 combines with J gene TRBJ2-1; 7 positions agree with TRBD1. With V trimmed by 6 bases and J by 3 bases, 2 bases remained unmatched. Germline CDR1 is SGHTA and CDR2 is FQGNSA. The CDR3 is 13 residues long. Written as DNA, the CDR3 is TGTGCCAGCAGTAGGGACAGCTACAATGAGCAGTTCTTC. It is translated as CASSRDSYNEQFF.

The chain carries TRBV7-9 and TRBJ2-3; TRBD1 matches 8 bases. Losses at the gene ends were 7 bases for V and 4 bases for J; bases not matched to a gene: 7. The CDR3 length is 14 residues. Per the germline V gene, CDR1 is SEHNR and CDR2 is FQNEAQ (reference sequence). As DNA, the CDR3 is TGTGCCAGCACTCACAGGGGGACAGCAGATACGCAGTATTTT. Its translation is CASTHRGTADTQYF.

This chain uses TRBV5-5 with TRBJ2-3; D unresolved. Between the trimmed V and J ends, which lost 0 bases and 5 bases, there was a span of 10 bases. From germline, CDR1 is SGHKS and CDR2 YYEKEE (reference sequence). The CDR3 sequence is 14 residues long. The CDR3 region is CASSLVVGLDTQYF. The CDR3, as DNA: TGTGCCAGCAGCTTGGTCGTGGGTTTAGATACGCAGTATTTT.